This T cell receptor beta chain comes out of a study of cytomegalovirus exposure and HLA in healthy donors. Each donor was nominally healthy when sampled (though unrecorded immune exposures were likely). About this clone itself: As yet, its antigen is unknown.

Both 60 Vbeta primers and 13 Jbeta primers went into the PCR. Clones were sequenced by immunoSEQ multiplex PCR, and TCRdb holds only the in-frame ones, with some missing. The sample shows approximately 130,000 clones, approximately 80% of them seen only once. Study conclusions and caveats: Accurate prediction of HLA-A and HLA-B alleles (for most subjects) was reportedly achieved from TCR beta sequences. Whilst most TCR sequences proved rare, a subset of public TCRs occurred across many donors.

CDR3 length: 15 residues. Germline CDR1 reads MNHEY; CDR2 reads SVGAGI. J gave up 6 bases and V 6 bases, and 5 bases lay outside the gene matches. This chain joins TRBV6-5 and TRBJ2-3, with 14 bases identical to TRBD2. The sequenced material came from PBMCs. The sequence was collected from a girl aged 2 to 9 in good health and CMV-seronegative. CDR3 loop: CASSGTSGRLDTQYF. In DNA, the CDR3 is TGTGCCAGCAGCGGGACTAGCGGGAGATTGGATACGCAGTATTTT.